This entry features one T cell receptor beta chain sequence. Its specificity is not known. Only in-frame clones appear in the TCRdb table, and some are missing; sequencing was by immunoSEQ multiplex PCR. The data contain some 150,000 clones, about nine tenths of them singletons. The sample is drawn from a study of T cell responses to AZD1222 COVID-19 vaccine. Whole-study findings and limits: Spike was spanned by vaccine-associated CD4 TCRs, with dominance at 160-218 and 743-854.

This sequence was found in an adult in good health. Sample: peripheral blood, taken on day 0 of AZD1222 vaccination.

The CDR3 DNA is TGTGCCAGCTCACCACCGGGATTCAAAGAGACCCAGTACTTC. Protein: CASSPPGFKETQYF. The genes are TRBV18 and TRBJ2-5; D gene unclear. CDR3 length equals 14 residues. Germline loops: CDR1 KGHSH, CDR2 LQKENI. V lost 0 bases to trimming and J lost 3 bases, with 8 bases between them.